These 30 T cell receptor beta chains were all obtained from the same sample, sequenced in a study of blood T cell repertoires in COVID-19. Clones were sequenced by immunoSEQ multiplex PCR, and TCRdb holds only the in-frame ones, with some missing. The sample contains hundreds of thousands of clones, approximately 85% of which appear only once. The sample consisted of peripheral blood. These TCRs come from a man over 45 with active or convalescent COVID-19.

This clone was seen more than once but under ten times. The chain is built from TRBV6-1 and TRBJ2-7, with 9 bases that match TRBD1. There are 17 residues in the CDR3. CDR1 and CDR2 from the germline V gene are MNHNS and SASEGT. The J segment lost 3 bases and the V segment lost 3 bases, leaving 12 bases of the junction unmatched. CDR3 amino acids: CASSELMGGQGLYEQYF. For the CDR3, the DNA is TGTGCCAGCAGTGAGTTGATGGGCGGACAGGGGCTCTACGAGCAGTACTTC.

CDR3 sequence: CASSTAENQETQYF. As DNA, the CDR3 is TGTGCCAGCTCAACAGCGGAAAATCAAGAGACCCAGTACTTC. The gene calls are TRBV18 and TRBJ2-5; possibly TRBD2 for D (5 bases). CDR1 KGHSH and CDR2 LQKENI come from the germline V gene. With 5 bases removed from V and 2 bases from J, the gap between germline ends came to 12 bases. The CDR3 contains 14 residues.

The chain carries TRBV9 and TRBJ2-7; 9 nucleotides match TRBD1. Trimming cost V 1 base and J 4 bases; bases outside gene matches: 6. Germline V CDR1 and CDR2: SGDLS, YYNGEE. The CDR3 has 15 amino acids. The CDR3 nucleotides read TGTGCCAGCAGCGTAACGGGACAGGGCCCGTACGAGCAGTACTTC. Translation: CASSVTGQGPYEQYF.

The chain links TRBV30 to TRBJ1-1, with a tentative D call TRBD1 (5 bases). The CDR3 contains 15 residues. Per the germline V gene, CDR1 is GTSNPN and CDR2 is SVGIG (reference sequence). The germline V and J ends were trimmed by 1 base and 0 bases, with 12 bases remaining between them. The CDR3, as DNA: TGTGCCTGGAGTGCACCGGGGGGGGTGAACACTGAAGCTTTCTTT. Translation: CAWSAPGGVNTEAFF.

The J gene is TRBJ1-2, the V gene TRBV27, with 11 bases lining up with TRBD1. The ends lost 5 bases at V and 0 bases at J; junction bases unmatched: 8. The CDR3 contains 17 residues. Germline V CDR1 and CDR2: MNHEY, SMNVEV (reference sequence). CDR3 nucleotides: TGTGCCAGCAGTAACCGGGACAGGGGGGCCCCTAACTATGGCTACACCTTC. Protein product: CASSNRDRGAPNYGYTF.

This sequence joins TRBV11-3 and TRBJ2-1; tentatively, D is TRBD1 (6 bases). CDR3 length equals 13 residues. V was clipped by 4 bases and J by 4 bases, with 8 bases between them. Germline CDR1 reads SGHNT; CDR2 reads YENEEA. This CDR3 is CASSYDRYNEQFF. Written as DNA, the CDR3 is TGTGCCAGCAGCTACGACAGGTACAATGAGCAGTTCTTC.

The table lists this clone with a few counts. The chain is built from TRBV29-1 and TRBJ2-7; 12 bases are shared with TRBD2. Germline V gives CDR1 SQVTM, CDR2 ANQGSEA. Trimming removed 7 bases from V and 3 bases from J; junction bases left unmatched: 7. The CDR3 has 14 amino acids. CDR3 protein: CSAKLAGGFYEQYF. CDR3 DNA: TGCAGCGCCAAACTAGCGGGAGGCTTCTACGAGCAGTACTTC.

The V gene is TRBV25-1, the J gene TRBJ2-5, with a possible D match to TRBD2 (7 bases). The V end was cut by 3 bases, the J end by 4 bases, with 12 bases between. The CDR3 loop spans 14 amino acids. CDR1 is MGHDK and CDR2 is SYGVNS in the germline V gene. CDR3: CASSDHREGETQYF. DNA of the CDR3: TGTGCCAGCAGTGACCACAGGGAGGGAGAGACCCAGTACTTC.

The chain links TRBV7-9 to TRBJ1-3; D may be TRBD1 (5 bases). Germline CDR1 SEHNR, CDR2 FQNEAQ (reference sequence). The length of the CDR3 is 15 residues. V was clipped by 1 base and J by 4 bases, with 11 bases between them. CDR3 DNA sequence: TGTGCCAGCAGCTTAGGTGACAGCCCGGGAAACACCATATATTTT. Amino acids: CASSLGDSPGNTIYF.

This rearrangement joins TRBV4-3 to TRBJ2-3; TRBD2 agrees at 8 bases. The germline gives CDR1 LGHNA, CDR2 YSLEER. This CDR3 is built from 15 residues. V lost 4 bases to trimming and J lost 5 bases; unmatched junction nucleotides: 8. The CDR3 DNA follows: TGCGCCAGCAGCCCTCTCCAGCGGGAGATAGATACGCAGTATTTT. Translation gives CASSPLQREIDTQYF.

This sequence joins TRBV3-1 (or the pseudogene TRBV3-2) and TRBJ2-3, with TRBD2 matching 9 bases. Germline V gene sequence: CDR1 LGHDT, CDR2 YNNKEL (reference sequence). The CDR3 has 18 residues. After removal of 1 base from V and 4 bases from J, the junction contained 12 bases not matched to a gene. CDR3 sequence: CASSQGFEWREGADTQYF. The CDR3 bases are TGTGCCAGCAGCCAAGGGTTCGAATGGCGGGAGGGCGCAGATACGCAGTATTTT.

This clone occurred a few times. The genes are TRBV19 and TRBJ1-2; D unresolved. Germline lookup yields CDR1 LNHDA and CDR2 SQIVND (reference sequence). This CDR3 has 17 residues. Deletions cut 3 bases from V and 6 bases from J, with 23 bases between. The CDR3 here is CASSINVRAETENGYTF. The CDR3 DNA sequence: TGTGCCAGTAGTATCAACGTACGTGCCGAAACAGAAAATGGCTACACCTTC.

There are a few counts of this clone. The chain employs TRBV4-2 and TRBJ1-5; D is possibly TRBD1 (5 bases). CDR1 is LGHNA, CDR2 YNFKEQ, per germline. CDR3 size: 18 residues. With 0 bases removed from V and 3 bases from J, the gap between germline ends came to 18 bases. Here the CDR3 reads CASSQELRGSLSNQPQHF. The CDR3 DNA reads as TGTGCCAGCAGCCAAGAATTAAGGGGCTCCTTATCCAATCAGCCCCAGCATTTT.

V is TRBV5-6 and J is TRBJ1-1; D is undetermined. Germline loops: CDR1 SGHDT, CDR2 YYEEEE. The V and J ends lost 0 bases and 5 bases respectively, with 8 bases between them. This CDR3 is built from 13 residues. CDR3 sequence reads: CASSLGVRTEAFF. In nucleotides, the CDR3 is TGTGCCAGCAGCTTGGGAGTCCGTACTGAAGCTTTCTTT.

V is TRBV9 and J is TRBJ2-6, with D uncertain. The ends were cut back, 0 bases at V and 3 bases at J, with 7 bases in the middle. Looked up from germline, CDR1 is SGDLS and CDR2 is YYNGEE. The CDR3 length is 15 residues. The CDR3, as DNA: TGTGCCAGCAGCGTAGTCCCGGGTGGGGCCAACGTCCTGACTTTC. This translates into CASSVVPGGANVLTF. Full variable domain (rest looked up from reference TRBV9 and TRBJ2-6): DSGVTQTPKHLITATGQRVTLRCSPRSGDLSVYWYQQSLDQGLQFLIQYYNGEERAKGNILERFSAQQFPDLHSELNLSSLELGDSALYFCASSVVPGGANVLTFGAGSRLTVL.

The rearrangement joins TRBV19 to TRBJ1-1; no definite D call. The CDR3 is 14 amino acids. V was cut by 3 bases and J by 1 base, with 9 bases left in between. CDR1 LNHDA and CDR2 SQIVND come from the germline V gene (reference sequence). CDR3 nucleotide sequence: TGTGCCAGTAGTATGATGGGCAGGAACACTGAAGCTTTCTTT. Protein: CASSMMGRNTEAFF. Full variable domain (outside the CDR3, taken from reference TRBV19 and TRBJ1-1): DGGITQSPKYLFRKEGQNVTLSCEQNLNHDAMYWYRQDPGQGLRLIYYSQIVNDFQKGDIAEGYSVSREKKESFPLTVTSAQKNPTAFYLCASSMMGRNTEAFFGQGTRLTVV.

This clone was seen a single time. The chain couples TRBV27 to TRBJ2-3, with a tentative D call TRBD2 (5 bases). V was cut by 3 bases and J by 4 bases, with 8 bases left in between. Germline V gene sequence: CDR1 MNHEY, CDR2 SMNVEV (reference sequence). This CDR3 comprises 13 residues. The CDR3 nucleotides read TGTGCCAGCAGTTTGACGAGGGCAGATACGCAGTATTTT. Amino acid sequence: CASSLTRADTQYF.

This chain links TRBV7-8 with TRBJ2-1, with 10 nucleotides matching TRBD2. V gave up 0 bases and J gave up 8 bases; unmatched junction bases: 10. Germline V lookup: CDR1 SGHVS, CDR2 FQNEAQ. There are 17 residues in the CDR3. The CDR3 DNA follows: TGTGCCAGCAGCTTAGCGCTGACTAGCGGGTTTGGGGATGAGCAGTTCTTC. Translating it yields CASSLALTSGFGDEQFF.

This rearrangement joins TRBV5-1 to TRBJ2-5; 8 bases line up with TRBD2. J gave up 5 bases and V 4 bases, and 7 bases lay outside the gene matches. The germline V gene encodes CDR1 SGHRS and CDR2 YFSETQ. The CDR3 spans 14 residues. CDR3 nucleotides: TGCGCCAGCAGCCTCGGGGAGCGGGAGGAGACCCAGTACTTC. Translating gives CASSLGEREETQYF.

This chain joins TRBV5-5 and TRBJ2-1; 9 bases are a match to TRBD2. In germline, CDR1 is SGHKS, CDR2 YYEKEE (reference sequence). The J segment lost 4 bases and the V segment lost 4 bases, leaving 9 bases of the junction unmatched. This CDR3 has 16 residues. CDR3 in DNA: TGTGCCAGCAGCCTTAGCGGGAGACCCGTTTACAATGAGCAGTTCTTC. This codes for CASSLSGRPVYNEQFF.

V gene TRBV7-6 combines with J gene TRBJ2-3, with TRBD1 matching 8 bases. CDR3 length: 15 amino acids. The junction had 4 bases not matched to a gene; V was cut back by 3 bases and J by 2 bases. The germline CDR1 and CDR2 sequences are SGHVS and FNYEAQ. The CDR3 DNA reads TGTGCCAGCAGCTTCGGACAGGGTAACACAGATACGCAGTATTTT. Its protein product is CASSFGQGNTDTQYF.

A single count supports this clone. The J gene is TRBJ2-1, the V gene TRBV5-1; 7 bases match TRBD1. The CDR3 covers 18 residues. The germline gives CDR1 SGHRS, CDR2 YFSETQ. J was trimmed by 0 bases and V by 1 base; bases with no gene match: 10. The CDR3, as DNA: TGCGCCAGCAGCTTGCCGTCAGGGGGAATAAGCTCCTACAATGAGCAGTTCTTC. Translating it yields CASSLPSGGISSYNEQFF.

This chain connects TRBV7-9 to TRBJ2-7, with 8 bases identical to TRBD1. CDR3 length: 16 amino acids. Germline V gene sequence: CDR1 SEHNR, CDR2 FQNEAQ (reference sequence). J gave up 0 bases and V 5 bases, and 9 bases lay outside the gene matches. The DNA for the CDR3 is TGTGCCAGCAGCCCAGGGACAGGACACAGCTCCTACGAGCAGTACTTC. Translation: CASSPGTGHSSYEQYF.

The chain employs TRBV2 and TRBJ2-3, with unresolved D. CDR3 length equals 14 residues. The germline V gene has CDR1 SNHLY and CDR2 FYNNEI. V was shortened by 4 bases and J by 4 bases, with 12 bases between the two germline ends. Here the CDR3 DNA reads TGTGCCAGCAGTGCTAGTAGAAATGCAGATACGCAGTATTTT. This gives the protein CASSASRNADTQYF.

The CDR3 protein is CASSPKPGHESYEQYF. Here the CDR3 DNA reads TGTGCCAGCAGCCCGAAACCGGGACATGAATCCTACGAGCAGTACTTC. The rearrangement joins TRBV5-4 to TRBJ2-7, with D perhaps matching TRBD1 (6 bases). This CDR3 region has 16 residues. Trimming pared 4 bases from V and 1 base from J, leaving 18 bases between. Per the germline V gene, CDR1 is SGHNT and CDR2 is YYREEE (reference sequence).

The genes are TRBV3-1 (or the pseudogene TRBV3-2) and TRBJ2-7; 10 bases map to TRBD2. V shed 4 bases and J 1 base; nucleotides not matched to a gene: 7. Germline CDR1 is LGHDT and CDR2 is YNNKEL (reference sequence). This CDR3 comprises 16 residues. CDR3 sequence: CASSPGLAPISYEQYF. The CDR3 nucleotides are TGTGCCAGCAGCCCGGGACTAGCGCCTATATCCTACGAGCAGTACTTC.

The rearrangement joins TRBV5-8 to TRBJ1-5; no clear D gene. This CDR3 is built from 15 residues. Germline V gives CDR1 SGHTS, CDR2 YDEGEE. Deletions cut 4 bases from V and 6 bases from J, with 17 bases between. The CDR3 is CASSRGRYSGQPQHF. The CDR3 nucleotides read TGTGCCAGCAGCCGGGGTAGATATTCCGGTCAGCCCCAGCATTTT. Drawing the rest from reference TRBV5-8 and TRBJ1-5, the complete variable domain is EAGVTQSPTHLIKTRGQQATLRCSPISGHTSVYWYQQALGLGLQFLLWYDEGEERNRGNFPPRFSGRQFPNYSSELNVNALELEDSALYLCASSRGRYSGQPQHFGDGTRLSIL.

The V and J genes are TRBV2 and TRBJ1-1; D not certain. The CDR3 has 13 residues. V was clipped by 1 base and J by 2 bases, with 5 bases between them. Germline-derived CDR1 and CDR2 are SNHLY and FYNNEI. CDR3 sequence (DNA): TGTGCCAGCAGTGAAGAACACAACACTGAAGCTTTCTTT. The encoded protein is CASSEEHNTEAFF.

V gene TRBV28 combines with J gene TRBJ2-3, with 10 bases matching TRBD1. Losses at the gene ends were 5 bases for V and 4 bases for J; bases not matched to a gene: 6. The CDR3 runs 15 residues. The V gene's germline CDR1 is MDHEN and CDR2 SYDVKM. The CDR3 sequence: CASSRPDRGPDTQYF. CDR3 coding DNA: TGTGCCAGCAGTCGACCCGACAGGGGGCCAGATACGCAGTATTTT.

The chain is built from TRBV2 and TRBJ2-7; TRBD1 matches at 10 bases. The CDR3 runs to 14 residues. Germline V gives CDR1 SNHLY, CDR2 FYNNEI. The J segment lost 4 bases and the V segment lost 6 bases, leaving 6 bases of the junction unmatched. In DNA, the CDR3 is TGTGCCAGCAGCGAGAGGACAGGGGGTTACGAGCAGTACTTC. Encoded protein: CASSERTGGYEQYF.